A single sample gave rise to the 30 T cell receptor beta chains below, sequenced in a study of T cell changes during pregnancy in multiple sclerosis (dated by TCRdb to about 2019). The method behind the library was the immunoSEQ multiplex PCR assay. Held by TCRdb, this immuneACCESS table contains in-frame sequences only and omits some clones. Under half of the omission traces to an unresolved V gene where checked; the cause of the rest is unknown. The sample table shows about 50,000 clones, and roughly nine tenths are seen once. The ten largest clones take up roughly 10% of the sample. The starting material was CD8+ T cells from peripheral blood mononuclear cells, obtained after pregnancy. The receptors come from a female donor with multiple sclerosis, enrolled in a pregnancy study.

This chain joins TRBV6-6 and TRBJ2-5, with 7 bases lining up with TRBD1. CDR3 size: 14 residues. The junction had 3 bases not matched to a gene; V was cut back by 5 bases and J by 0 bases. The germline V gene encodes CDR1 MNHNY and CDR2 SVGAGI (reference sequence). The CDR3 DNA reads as TGTGCCAGCAGTAGGACAGGCGACCAAGAGACCCAGTACTTC. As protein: CASSRTGDQETQYF.

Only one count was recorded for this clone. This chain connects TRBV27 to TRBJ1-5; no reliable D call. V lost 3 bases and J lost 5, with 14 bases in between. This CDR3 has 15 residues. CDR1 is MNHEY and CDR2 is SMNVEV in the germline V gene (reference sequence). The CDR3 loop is CASSFQAGSDQPQHF. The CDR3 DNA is TGTGCCAGCAGTTTCCAGGCTGGTTCCGATCAGCCCCAGCATTTT.

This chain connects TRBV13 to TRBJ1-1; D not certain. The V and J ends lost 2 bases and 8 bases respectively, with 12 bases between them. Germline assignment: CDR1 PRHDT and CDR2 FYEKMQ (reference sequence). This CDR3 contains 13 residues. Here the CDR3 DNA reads TGTGCCAGCAGCTTACAATTGGAGAGGGAAGCTTTCTTT. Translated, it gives CASSLQLEREAFF.

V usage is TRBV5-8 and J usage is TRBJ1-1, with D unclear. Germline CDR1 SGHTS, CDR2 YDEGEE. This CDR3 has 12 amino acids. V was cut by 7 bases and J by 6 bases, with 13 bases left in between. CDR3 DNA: TGTGCCAGCGGTGGGTATGGGCCTGAAGCTTTCTTT. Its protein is CASGGYGPEAFF.

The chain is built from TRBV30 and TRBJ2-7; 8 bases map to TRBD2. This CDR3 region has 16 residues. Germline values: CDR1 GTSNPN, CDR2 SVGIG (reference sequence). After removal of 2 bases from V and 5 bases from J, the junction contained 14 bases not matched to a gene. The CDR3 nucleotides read TGTGCCTGGAGTACTGTTGAGGCTAGCGGGTTACACGAGCAGTACTTC. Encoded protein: CAWSTVEASGLHEQYF. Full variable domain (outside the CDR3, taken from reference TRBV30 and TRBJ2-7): SQTIHQWPATLVQPVGSPLSLECTVEGTSNPNLYWYRQAAGRGLQLLFYSVGIGQISSEVPQNLSASRPQDRQFILSSKKLLLSDSGFYLCAWSTVEASGLHEQYFGPGTRLTVT.

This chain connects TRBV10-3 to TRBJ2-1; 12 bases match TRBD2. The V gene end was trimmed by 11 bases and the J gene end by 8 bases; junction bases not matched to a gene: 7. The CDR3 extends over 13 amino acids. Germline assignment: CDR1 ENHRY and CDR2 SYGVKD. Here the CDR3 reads CAGGSSGGDEQFF. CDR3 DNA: TGTGCCGGAGGCTCTAGCGGGGGGGATGAGCAGTTCTTC.

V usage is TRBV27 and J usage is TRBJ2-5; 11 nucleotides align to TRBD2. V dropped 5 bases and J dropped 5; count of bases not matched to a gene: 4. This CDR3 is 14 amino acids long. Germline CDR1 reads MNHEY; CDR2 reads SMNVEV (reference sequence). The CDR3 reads CASSLTSGVETQYF. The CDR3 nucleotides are TGTGCCAGCAGTCTGACTAGCGGGGTGGAGACCCAGTACTTC.

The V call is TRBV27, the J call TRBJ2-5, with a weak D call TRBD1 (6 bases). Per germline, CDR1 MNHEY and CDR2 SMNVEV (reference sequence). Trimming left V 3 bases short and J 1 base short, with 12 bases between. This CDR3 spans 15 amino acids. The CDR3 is CASSLGADTQETQYF. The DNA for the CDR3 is TGTGCCAGCAGTTTGGGGGCAGACACCCAAGAGACCCAGTACTTC.

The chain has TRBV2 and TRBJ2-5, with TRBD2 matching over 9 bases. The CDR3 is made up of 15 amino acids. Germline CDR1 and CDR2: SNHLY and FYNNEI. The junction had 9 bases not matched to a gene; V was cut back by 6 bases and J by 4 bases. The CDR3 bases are TGTGCCAGCAGGCGGGGGGGAAGTTATTTAGAGACCCAGTACTTC. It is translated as CASRRGGSYLETQYF. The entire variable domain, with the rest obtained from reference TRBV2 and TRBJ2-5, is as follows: EPEVTQTPSHQVTQMGQEVILRCVPISNHLYFYWYRQILGQKVEFLVSFYNNEISEKSEIFDDQFSVERPDGSNFTLKIRSTKLEDSAMYFCASRRGGSYLETQYFGPGTRLLVL.

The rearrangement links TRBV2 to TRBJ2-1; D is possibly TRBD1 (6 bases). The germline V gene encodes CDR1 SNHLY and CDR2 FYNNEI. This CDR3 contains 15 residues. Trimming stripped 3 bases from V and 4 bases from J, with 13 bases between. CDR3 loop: CASSEEQGLYNEQFF. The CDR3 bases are TGTGCCAGCAGTGAGGAACAGGGTTTGTACAATGAGCAGTTCTTC.

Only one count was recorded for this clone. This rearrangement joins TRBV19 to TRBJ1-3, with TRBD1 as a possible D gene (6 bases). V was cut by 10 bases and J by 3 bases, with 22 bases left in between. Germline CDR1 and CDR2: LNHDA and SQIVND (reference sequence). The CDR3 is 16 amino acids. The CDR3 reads CATPGGDTGDGNTIYF. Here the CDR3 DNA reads TGTGCCACCCCTGGTGGGGACACGGGTGATGGAAACACCATATATTTT.

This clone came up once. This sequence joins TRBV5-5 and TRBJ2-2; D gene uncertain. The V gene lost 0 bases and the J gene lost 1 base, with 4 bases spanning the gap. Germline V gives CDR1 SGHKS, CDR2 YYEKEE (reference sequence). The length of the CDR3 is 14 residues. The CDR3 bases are TGTGCCAGCAGCTTGGAACTGAACACCGGGGAGCTGTTTTTT. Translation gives CASSLELNTGELFF.

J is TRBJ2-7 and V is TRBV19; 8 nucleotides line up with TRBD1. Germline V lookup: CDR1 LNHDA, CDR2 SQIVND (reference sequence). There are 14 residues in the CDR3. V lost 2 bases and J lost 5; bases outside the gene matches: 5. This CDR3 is CASSIPGTGHEQYF. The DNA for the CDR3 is TGTGCCAGTAGTATACCCGGGACAGGCCACGAGCAGTACTTC.

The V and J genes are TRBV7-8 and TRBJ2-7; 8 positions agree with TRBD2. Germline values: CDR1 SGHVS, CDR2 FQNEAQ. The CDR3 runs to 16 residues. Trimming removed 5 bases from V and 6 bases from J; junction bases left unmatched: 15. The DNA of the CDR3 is TGTGCCAGCAGCCCAGCGACAGGTAGCCTAGCGGGCGAGCAGTACTTC. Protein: CASSPATGSLAGEQYF.

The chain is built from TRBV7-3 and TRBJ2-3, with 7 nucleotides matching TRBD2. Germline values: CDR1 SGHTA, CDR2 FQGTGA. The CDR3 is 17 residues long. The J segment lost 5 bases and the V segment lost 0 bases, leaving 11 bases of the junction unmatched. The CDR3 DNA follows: TGTGCCAGCAGCTTAACCCCCTGGGGGGGGGAAGGAGATACGCAGTATTTT. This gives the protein CASSLTPWGGEGDTQYF.

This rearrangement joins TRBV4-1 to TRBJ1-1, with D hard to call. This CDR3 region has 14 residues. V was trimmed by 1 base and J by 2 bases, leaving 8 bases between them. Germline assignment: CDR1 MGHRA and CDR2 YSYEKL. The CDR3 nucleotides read TGCGCCAGCAGCCAAGCGGGAGCTAACACTGAAGCTTTCTTT. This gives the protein CASSQAGANTEAFF.

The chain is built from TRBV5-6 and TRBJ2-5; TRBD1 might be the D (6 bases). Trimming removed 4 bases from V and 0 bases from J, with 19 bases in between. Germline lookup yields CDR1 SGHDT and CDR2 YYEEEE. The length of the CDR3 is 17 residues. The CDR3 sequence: CASSTTQGTTDQETQYF. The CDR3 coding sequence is TGTGCCAGCAGCACGACCCAGGGGACAACTGACCAAGAGACCCAGTACTTC.

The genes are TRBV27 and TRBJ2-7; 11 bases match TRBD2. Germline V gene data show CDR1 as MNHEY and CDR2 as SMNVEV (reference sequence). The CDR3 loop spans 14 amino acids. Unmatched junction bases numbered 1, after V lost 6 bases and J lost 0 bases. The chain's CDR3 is CASRLAGVSYEQYF. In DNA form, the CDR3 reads TGTGCCAGCAGACTAGCGGGGGTCTCCTACGAGCAGTACTTC.

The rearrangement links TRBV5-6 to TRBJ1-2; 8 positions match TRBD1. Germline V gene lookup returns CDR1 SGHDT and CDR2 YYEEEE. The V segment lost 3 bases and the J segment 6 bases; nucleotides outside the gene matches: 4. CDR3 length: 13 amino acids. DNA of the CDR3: TGTGCCAGCAGCTCGGGGACAGGAGATGGCTACACCTTC. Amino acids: CASSSGTGDGYTF.

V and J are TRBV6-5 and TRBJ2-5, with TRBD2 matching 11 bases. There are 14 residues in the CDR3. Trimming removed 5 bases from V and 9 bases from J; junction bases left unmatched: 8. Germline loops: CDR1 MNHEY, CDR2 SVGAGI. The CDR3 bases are TGTGCCAGCAGTGGGACTAGCGGTCTCTGGGCCCAGTACTTC. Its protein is CASSGTSGLWAQYF.

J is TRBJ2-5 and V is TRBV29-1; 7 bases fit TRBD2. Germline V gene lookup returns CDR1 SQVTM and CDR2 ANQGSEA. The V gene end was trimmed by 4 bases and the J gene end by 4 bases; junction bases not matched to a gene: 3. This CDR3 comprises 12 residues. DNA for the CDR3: TGCAGCGTTGTGGGACTACGAGAGACCCAGTACTTC. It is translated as CSVVGLRETQYF. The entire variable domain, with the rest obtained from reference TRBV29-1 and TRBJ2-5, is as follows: SAVISQKPSRDICQRGTSLTIQCQVDSQVTMMFWYRQQPGQSLTLIATANQGSEATYESGFVIDKFPISRPNLTFSTLTVSNMSPEDSSIYLCSVVGLRETQYFGPGTRLLVL.

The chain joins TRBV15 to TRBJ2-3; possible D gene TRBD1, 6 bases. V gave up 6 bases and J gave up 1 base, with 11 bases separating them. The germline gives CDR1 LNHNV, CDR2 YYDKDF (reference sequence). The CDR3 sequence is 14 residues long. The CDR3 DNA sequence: TGTGCCACCAGGTGGACAGCACGCACAGATACGCAGTATTTT. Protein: CATRWTARTDTQYF.

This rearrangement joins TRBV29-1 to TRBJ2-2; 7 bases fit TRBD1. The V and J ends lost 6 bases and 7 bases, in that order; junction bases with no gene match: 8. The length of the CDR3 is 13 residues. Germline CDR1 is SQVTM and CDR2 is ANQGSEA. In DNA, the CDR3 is TGCAGCGTAGACGGACAGGCTGTCGGGGAGCTGTTTTTT. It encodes CSVDGQAVGELFF.

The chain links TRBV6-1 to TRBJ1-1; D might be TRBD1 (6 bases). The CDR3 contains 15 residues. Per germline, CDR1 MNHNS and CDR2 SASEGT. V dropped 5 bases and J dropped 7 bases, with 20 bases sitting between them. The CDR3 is CASSNTGSGGDEAFF. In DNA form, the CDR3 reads TGTGCCAGCAGTAACACAGGGTCTGGGGGGGATGAAGCTTTCTTT.

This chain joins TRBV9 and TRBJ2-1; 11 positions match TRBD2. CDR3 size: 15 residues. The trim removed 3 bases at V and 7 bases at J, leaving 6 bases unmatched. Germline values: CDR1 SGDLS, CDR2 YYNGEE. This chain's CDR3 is CASSGISGGANEQFF. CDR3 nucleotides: TGTGCCAGCAGCGGGATTAGCGGGGGGGCGAATGAGCAGTTCTTC.

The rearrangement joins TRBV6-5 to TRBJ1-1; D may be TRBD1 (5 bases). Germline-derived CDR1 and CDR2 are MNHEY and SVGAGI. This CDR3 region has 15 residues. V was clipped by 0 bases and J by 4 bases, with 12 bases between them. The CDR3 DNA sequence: TGTGCCAGCAGTTACTCGCCGGGGGTGGGCACTGAAGCTTTCTTT. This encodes CASSYSPGVGTEAFF.

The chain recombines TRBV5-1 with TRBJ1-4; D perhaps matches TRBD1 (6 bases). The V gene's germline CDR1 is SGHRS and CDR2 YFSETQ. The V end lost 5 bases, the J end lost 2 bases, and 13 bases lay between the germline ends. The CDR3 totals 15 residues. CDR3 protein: CASRPTGSTNEKLFF. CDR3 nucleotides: TGCGCCAGCAGACCAACAGGGTCCACTAATGAAAAACTGTTTTTT.

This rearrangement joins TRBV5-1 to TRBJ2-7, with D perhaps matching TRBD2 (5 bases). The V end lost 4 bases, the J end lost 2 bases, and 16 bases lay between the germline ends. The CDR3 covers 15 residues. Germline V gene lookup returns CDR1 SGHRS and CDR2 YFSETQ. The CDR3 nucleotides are TGCGCCAGCAGCACCGGGATCCTACCTCCCTACGAGCAGTACTTC. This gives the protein CASSTGILPPYEQYF.

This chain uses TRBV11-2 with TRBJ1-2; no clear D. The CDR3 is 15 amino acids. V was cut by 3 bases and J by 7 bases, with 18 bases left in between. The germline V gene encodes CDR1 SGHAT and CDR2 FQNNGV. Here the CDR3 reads CASSFSRGSYSGYTF. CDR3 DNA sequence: TGTGCCAGCAGCTTCTCCAGAGGATCCTACTCTGGCTACACCTTC.

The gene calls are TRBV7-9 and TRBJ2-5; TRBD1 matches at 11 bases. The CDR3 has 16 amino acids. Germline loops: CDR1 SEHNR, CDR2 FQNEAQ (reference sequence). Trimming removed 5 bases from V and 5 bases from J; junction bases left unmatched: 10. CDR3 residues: CASSDPGQGDRETQYF. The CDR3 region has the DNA TGTGCCAGCAGCGATCCGGGACAGGGGGATAGGGAGACCCAGTACTTC.